These T cell receptor beta chains were read from a single sample in a study of blood T cell repertoires in COVID-19. TCRdb keeps only in-frame clones here, not all; method: immunoSEQ multiplex PCR. The table records fewer than 250,000 clones, more than 70% of them present only once. The sample was peripheral blood. All receptors come from a man between 45 and 60 years old with active or convalescent COVID-19. CDR3s include the opening cysteine and the closing phenylalanine or tryptophan. The D gene is left open where the match is weak. Clone size, where shown, is once, few, many, or a class for clones that have expanded.

CDR3 DNA,CDR3 protein,J gene,D gene,clone size,V gene
TGTGCCAGCAGTCTCGGACTAGCGGGAGTAACTACTAGCTCCTACGAGCAGTACTTC,CASSLGLAGVTTSSYEQYF,TRBJ2-7,TRBD2,NA,TRBV28
TGTGCCAGCAGTGCTGGACCGGGACTCTTGGGGGATGGCTACACCTTC,CASSAGPGLLGDGYTF,TRBJ1-2,NA,NA,TRBV6-4
TGCAGTGCTGGTGCGACAGGACCAAATCAGCCCCAGCATTTT,CSAGATGPNQPQHF,TRBJ1-5,NA,NA,TRBV20-1
TGTGCCAGCAGCCCCGGGGGAGAAAACACCGGGGAGCTGTTTTTT,CASSPGGENTGELFF,TRBJ2-2,NA,NA,TRBV7-2
TGTGCCACCAGTGATTTAAAGGTCCGGACTTCCTACGAGCAGTACTTC,CATSDLKVRTSYEQYF,TRBJ2-7,NA,NA,TRBV24-1
TGTGCCAGTAGTATTTTAGCGGGAGGGCCTGAGACCCAGTACTTC,CASSILAGGPETQYF,TRBJ2-5,TRBD2,NA,TRBV19
TGTGCCAGCAGCTTGTATATGTTCGATGAGCAGTTCTTC,CASSLYMFDEQFF,TRBJ2-1,NA,once,TRBV7-2
TGTGCCAGCAGCCAAGTTGACAAGGACAATGAGCAGTTCTTC,CASSQVDKDNEQFF,TRBJ2-1,NA,NA,TRBV3-1/TRBV3-2
TGTGCCAGTAGTGAGCTAGGGACAGTGCAAAAGCATTTT,CASSELGTVQKHF,TRBJ1-5,TRBD1,NA,TRBV19
TGCGCCAGCGGACCGGGACAGGGATACAATGAGCAGTTCTTC,CASGPGQGYNEQFF,TRBJ2-1,TRBD1,NA,TRBV23-1
TGTGCCAGCTCACCACCGGGTCGACCACTATCTGGAAACACCATATATTTT,CASSPPGRPLSGNTIYF,TRBJ1-3,NA,once,TRBV18
TGTGCCAGCAGTTACGAGGTACAGGGGGAAGGCGAGCAGTACTTC,CASSYEVQGEGEQYF,TRBJ2-7,TRBD1,NA,TRBV6-5
TGTGCCAGCAGCCCGGGACAGGGGCGGCATGGTACGCAGTATTTT,CASSPGQGRHGTQYF,TRBJ2-3,TRBD1,NA,TRBV27
TGCAGCGCCTGGACAGGGGGCGTTGAAAAACTGTTTTTT,CSAWTGGVEKLFF,TRBJ1-4,TRBD1,NA,TRBV29-1
TGTGCCAGTCGCAGGGGAACTGAAGCTTTCTTT,CASRRGTEAFF,TRBJ1-1,NA,NA,TRBV7-9
TGCGCCAGCAGCCCGGCTAGGGGGAGTACTGAAGCTTTCTTT,CASSPARGSTEAFF,TRBJ1-1,NA,NA,TRBV4-1
TGTGCCAGCAGTTTATTGCAGGGGGGAGCGAGAGAAAAACTGTTTTTT,CASSLLQGGAREKLFF,TRBJ1-4,TRBD1,NA,TRBV28
TGCGCCAGCACCTTCCGGGACAGGGCCTCCTACGAGCAGTACTTC,CASTFRDRASYEQYF,TRBJ2-7,TRBD1,NA,TRBV10-2
TGTGCCAGCAGTTTATCGATAGCGGGAGCCTACGAGCAGTACTTC,CASSLSIAGAYEQYF,TRBJ2-7,TRBD2,NA,TRBV27
TGTGCCAGCAGTTCACACAGGGTAAACACTGAAGCTTTCTTT,CASSSHRVNTEAFF,TRBJ1-1,NA,NA,TRBV6-6
TGCGCCAGCAGCCAACCAATGAACACTGAAGCTTTCTTT,CASSQPMNTEAFF,TRBJ1-1,NA,NA,TRBV4-1
TGTGCCACCAGCGCCCGACAGGGCAGCACAGATACGCAGTATTTT,CATSARQGSTDTQYF,TRBJ2-3,TRBD1,NA,TRBV15
TGTGCCAGCAGCTCCTCGGTAGCGGACGTGTCAGCAGATACGCAGTATTTT,CASSSSVADVSADTQYF,TRBJ2-3,NA,NA,TRBV28
TGTGCCAGCAGCGGAAGGGACATCTTCTCTGGGGCCAACGTCCTGACTTTC,CASSGRDIFSGANVLTF,TRBJ2-6,NA,NA,TRBV7-8
TGTGCCAGCAGGTTCCGACAGGGGGCGGGAGATACGCAGTATTTT,CASRFRQGAGDTQYF,TRBJ2-3,TRBD1,NA,TRBV7-2
TGTGCCAGCAGCTTACCCAGGGCGGAGGCCAAAAACATTCAGTACTTC,CASSLPRAEAKNIQYF,TRBJ2-4,NA,NA,TRBV5-6
TGTGCCAGCAGCTTGCACGTGACTAGCTATAAGGAGACCCAGTACTTC,CASSLHVTSYKETQYF,TRBJ2-5,TRBD2,once,TRBV5-8
TGTGCCAGCAGCAGCCGGGACAGGGCAATGAATGAGCAGTTCTTC,CASSSRDRAMNEQFF,TRBJ2-1,TRBD1,NA,TRBV3-1/TRBV3-2
TGTGCCACCAGTGGCCCCACTCGCGAGCAGGCAAACACAGATACGCAGTATTTT,CATSGPTREQANTDTQYF,TRBJ2-3,NA,NA,TRBV24-1
TGTGCCAGCAGTAAGGACAGGCTGGAGATTGATACCCAGTACTTC,CASSKDRLEIDTQYF,TRBJ2-5,TRBD1,NA,TRBV2
TGTGCCAGCAGTTTACTTAGCGGGAGGTCCACAGATACGCAGTATTTT,CASSLLSGRSTDTQYF,TRBJ2-3,TRBD2,NA,TRBV27
TGTGCCAGCTCACCACTAGAGCAGGACACTGAAGCTTTCTTT,CASSPLEQDTEAFF,TRBJ1-1,NA,NA,TRBV18
TGTGCCAGCAGCAGACAGGGGTATAGCAATCAGCCCCAGCATTTT,CASSRQGYSNQPQHF,TRBJ1-5,TRBD1,few,TRBV6-5
TGTGCCAGCAGTTTTGGGGCCGCTAATGAAAAACTGTTTTTT,CASSFGAANEKLFF,TRBJ1-4,NA,NA,TRBV28
TGTGCCAGCAGCTTAAGTATGACAGGGGGACAAGAGACCCAGTACTTC,CASSLSMTGGQETQYF,TRBJ2-5,TRBD1,NA,TRBV11-2
TGTGCCTGGAGTGCGGAGCGGCTCACAGATACGCAGTATTTT,CAWSAERLTDTQYF,TRBJ2-3,NA,NA,TRBV30
TGTGCCAGCAGCCCATCCCATCCGGGAGCTGGTTACAATGAGCAGTTCTTC,CASSPSHPGAGYNEQFF,TRBJ2-1,NA,NA,TRBV3-1/TRBV3-2
TGTGCCAGCAGTCTTCTTCCGGGACAGGGGGCCTACAATGAGCAGTTCTTC,CASSLLPGQGAYNEQFF,TRBJ2-1,TRBD1,NA,TRBV7-2
TGTGCCAGCAGTTTATTCCGGGACAGCGAGCAGTACTTC,CASSLFRDSEQYF,TRBJ2-7,TRBD1,NA,TRBV27
TGTGCCAGCAGCTTGGGAGGGAACGAAAAACTGTTTTTT,CASSLGGNEKLFF,TRBJ1-4,NA,NA,TRBV7-6